This T cell receptor (beta chain) was documented in a study of blood T cell repertoires in COVID-19. Study background: From the United States, Italy and Spain came samples of acute and convalescent COVID-19.

Per the germline V gene, CDR1 is MNHEY and CDR2 is SVGAGI. This CDR3 spans 15 amino acids. V lost 2 bases to trimming and J lost 5 bases, with 10 bases between them. Sequenced by immunoSEQ multiplex PCR; TCRdb stores in-frame clones only, minus some. The sample records 250,000 to 400,000 clones, about 85% being singletons. Everyone who took part was about 18 to 90 years old, and they came from some 23 US areas. Researchers sorted participants into cohorts using their self-reported clinical history. All exposed participants met a person with COVID-19 within 2 weeks before entering the study. Sequenced material: PBMCs or T cells enriched from blood (not recorded which). The TCR was taken from a woman aged 25 to 45 who had been exposed to COVID-19. V is TRBV6-5 and J is TRBJ1-6; TRBD1 might be the D (6 bases). Here the CDR3 DNA reads TGTGCCAGCAGTTACCGGGCAGGGGATAATTCACCCCTCCACTTT. Translation: CASSYRAGDNSPLHF.